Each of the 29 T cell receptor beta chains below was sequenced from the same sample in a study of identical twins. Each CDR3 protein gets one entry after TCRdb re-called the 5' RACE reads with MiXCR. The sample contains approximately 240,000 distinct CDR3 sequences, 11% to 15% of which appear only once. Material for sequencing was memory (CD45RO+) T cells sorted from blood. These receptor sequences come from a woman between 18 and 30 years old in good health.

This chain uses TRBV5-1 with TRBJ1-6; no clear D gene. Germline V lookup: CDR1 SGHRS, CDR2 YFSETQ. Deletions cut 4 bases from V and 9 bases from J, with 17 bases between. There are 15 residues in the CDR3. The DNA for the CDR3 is TGCGCCAGCAGCGAATTGCCGGGCCTTTCTTCACCCCTCCACTTT. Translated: CASSELPGLSSPLHF.

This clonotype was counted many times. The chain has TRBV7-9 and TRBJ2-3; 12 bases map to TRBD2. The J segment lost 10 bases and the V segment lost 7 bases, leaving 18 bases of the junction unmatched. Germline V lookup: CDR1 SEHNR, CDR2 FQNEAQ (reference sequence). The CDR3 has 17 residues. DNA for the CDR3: TGTGCCAGCAACTTCCCCGCACGGCTAGCGGGGGGGCCATCGCAGTATTTT. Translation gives CASNFPARLAGGPSQYF.

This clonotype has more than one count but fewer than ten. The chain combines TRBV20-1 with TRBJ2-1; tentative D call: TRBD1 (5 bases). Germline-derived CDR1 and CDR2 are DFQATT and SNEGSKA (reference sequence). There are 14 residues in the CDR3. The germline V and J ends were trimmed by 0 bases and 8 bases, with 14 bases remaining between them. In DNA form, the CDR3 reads TGCAGTGCTAGAGATAGAAGGGGATTTGATGAGCAGTTCTTC. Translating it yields CSARDRRGFDEQFF.

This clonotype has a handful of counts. The CDR3 sequence: CASSQAHGAGSYGYTF. The CDR3 DNA reads as TGCGCCAGCAGCCAAGCGCATGGGGCAGGGAGCTATGGCTACACCTTC. The chain links TRBV4-1 to TRBJ1-2, with a possible D match to TRBD1 (5 bases). V shed 1 base and J shed 4 bases, with 16 bases lying between them. The V gene's germline CDR1 is MGHRA and CDR2 YSYEKL. The CDR3 spans 16 residues.

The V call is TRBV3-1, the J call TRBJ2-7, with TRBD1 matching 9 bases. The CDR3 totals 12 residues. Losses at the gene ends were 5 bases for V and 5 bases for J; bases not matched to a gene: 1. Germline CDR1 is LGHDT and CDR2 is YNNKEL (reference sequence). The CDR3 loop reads CASSRTGDEQYF. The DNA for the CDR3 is TGTGCCAGCAGCAGGACAGGGGACGAGCAGTACTTC.

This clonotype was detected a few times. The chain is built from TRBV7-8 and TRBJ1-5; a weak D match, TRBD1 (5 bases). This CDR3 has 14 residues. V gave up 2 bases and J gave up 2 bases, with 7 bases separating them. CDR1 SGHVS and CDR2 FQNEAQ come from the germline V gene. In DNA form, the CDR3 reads TGTGCCAGCAGCTTAACGGGGCGCAATCAGCCCCAGCATTTT. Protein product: CASSLTGRNQPQHF.

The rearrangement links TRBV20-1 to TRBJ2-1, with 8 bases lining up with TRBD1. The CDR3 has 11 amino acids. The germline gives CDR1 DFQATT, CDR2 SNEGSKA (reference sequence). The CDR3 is CGGQEYNEQFF. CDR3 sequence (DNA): TGCGGGGGACAGGAGTACAATGAGCAGTTCTTC.

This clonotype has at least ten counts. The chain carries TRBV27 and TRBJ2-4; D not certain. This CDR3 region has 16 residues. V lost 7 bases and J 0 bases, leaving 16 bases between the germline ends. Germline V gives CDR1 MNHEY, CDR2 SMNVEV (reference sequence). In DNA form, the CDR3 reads TGTGCCAGCACCCCCGTACCTATTCTAGCCAAAAACATTCAGTACTTC. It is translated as CASTPVPILAKNIQYF.

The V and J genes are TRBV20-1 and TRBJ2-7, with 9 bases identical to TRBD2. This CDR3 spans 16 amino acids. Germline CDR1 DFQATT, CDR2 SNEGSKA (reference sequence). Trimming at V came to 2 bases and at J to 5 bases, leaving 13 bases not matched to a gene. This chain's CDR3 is CSARPLLAGRNDEQYF. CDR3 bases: TGCAGTGCTAGACCTCTACTAGCGGGCCGAAACGACGAGCAGTACTTC.

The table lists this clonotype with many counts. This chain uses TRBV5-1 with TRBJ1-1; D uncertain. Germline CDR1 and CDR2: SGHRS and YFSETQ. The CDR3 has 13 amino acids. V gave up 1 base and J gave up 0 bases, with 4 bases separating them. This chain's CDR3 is CASSLRMNTEAFF. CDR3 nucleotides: TGCGCCAGCAGCTTGAGGATGAACACTGAAGCTTTCTTT.

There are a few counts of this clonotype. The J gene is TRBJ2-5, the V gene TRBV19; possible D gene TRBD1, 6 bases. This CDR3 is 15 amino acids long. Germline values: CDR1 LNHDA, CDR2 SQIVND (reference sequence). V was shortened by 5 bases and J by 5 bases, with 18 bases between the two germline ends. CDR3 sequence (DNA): TGTGCCAGTAGTTCCCGGGGACAACCAGGGGAGACCCAGTACTTC. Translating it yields CASSSRGQPGETQYF.

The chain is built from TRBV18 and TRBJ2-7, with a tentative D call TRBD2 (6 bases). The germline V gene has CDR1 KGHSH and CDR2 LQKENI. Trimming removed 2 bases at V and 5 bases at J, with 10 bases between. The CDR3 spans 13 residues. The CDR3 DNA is TGTGCCAGCTCACCAACGGGGGTCAACGAGCAGTACTTC. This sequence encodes CASSPTGVNEQYF. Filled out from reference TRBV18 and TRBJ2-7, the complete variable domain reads NAGVMQNPRHLVRRRGQEARLRCSPMKGHSHVYWYRQLPEEGLKFMVYLQKENIIDESGMPKERFSAEFPKEGPSILRIQQVVRGDSAAYFCASSPTGVNEQYFGPGTRLTVT.

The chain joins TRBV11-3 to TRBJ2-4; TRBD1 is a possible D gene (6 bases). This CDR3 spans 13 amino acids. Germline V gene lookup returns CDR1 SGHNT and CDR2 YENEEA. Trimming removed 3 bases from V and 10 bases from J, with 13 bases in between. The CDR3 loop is CASSLNLQGIQYF. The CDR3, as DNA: TGTGCCAGCAGCTTGAACCTACAGGGAATTCAGTACTTC.

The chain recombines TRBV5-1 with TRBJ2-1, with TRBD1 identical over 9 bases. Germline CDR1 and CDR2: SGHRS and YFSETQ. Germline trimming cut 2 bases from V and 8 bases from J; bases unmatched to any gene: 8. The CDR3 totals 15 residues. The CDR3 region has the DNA TGCGCCAGCAGCTTTGGGACAGGGTCCATCGATGAGCAGTTCTTC. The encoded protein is CASSFGTGSIDEQFF. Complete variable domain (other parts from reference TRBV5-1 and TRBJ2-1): KAGVTQTPRYLIKTRGQQVTLSCSPISGHRSVSWYQQTPGQGLQFLFEYFSETQRNKGNFPGRFSGRQFSNSRSEMNVSTLELGDSALYLCASSFGTGSIDEQFFGPGTRLTVL.

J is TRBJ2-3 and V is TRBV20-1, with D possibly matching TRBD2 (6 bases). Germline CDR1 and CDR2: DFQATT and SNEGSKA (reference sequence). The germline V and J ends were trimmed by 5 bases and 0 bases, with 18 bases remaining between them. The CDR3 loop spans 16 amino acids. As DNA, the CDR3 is TGCAGTGCTGGAGCCCCGACTAGTGCTAGCACAGATACGCAGTATTTT. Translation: CSAGAPTSASTDTQYF.

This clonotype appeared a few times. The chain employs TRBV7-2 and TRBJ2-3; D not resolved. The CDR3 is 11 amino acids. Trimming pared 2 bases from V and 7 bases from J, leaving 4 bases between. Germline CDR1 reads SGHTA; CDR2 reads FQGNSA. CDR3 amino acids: CASSLQYTQYF. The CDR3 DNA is TGTGCCAGCAGCTTACAATATACGCAGTATTTT.

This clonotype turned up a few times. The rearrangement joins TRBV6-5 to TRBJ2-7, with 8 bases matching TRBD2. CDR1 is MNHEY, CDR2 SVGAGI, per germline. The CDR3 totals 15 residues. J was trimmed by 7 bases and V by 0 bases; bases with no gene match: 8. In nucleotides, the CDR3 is TGTGCCAGCAGTTACTCCAGCGGGGGCCTAGGGGAGCAGTACTTC. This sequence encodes CASSYSSGGLGEQYF.

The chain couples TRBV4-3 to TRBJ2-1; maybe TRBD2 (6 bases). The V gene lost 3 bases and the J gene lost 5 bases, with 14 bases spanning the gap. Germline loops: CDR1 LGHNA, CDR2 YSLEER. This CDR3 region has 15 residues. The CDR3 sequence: CASSHTLAGHNEQFF. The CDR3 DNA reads TGCGCCAGCAGCCATACACTAGCAGGCCACAATGAGCAGTTCTTC.

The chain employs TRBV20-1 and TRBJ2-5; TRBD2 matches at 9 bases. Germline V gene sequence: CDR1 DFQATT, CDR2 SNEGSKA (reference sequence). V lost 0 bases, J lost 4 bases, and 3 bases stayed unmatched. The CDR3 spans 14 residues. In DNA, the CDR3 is TGCAGTGCTAGAGATGCGGGGGGGCCAGAGACCCAGTACTTC. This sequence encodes CSARDAGGPETQYF.

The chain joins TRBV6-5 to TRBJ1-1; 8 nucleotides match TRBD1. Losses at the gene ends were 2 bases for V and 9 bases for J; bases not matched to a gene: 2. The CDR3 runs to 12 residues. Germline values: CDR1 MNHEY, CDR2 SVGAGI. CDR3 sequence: CASSYGDRQAFF. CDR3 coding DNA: TGTGCCAGCAGTTACGGGGACAGGCAAGCTTTCTTT.

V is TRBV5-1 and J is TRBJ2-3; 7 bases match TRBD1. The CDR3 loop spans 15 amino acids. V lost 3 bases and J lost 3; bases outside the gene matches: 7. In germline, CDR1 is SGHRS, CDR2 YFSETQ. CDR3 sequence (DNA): TGCGCCAGCAGCTCTCCGGGACAGCTAACAGATACGCAGTATTTT. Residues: CASSSPGQLTDTQYF. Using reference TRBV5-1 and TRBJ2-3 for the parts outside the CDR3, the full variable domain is KAGVTQTPRYLIKTRGQQVTLSCSPISGHRSVSWYQQTPGQGLQFLFEYFSETQRNKGNFPGRFSGRQFSNSRSEMNVSTLELGDSALYLCASSSPGQLTDTQYFGPGTRLTVL.

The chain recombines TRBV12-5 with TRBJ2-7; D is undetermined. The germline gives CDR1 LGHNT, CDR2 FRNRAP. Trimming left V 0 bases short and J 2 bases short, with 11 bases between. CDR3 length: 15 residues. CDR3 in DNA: TGTGCTAGTGGTTTGGTAAGGTACAACACCTACGAGCAGTACTTC. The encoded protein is CASGLVRYNTYEQYF.

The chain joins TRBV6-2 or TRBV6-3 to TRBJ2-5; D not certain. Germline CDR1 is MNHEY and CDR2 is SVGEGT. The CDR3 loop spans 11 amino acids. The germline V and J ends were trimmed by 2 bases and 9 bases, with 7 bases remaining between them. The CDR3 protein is CASSYVGAQYF. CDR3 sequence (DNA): TGTGCCAGCAGTTACGTTGGGGCCCAGTACTTC.

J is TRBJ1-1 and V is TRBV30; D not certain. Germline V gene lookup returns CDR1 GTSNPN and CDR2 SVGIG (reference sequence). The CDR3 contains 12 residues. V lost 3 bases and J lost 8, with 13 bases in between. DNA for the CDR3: TGTGCCTGGAGAGTTCTGGGTCGAGAAGCTTTCTTT. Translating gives CAWRVLGREAFF.

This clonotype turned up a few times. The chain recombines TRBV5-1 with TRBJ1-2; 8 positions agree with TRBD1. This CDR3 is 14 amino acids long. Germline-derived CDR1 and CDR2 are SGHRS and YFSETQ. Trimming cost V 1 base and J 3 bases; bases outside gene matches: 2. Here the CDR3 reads CASSLTTGDYGYTF. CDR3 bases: TGCGCCAGCAGCTTGACGACAGGGGACTATGGCTACACCTTC. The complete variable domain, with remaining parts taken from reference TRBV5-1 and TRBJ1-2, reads KAGVTQTPRYLIKTRGQQVTLSCSPISGHRSVSWYQQTPGQGLQFLFEYFSETQRNKGNFPGRFSGRQFSNSRSEMNVSTLELGDSALYLCASSLTTGDYGYTFGSGTRLTVV.

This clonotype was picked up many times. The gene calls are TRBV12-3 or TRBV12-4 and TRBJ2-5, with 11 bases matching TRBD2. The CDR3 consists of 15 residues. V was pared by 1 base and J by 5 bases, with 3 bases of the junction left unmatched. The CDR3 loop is CASSLVSGGAETQYF. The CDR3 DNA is TGTGCCAGCAGTTTAGTTAGCGGGGGGGCGGAGACCCAGTACTTC.

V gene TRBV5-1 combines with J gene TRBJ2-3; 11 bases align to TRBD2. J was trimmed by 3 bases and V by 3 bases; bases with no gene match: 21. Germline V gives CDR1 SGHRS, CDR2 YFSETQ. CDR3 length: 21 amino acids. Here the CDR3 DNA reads TGCGCCAGCAGCTCCGCATACCTCACTAGCGGGAGATACCTAGGGACAGATACGCAGTATTTT. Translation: CASSSAYLTSGRYLGTDTQYF.

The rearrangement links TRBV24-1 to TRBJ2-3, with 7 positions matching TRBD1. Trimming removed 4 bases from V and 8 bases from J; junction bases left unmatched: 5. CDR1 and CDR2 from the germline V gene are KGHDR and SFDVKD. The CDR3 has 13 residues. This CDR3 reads CATSERTGGTQYF. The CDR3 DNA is TGTGCCACCAGTGAGCGGACAGGAGGTACGCAGTATTTT.

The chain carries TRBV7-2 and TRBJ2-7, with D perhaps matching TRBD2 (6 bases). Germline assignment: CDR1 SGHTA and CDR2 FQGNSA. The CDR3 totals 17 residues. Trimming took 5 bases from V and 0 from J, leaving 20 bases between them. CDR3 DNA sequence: TGTGCCAGCAGCAGGCAGTGGGGGGAACGGAGCTCCTACGAGCAGTACTTC. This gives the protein CASSRQWGERSSYEQYF.